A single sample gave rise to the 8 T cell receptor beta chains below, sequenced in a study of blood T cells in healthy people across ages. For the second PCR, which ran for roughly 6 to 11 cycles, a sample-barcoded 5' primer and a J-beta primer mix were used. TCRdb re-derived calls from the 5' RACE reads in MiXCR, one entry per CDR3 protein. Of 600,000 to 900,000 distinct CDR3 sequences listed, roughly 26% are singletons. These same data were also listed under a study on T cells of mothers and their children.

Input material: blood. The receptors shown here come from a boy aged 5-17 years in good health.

CDR3 protein: CASSYSSPTDQETQYF. DNA for the CDR3: TGTGCCAGCAGTTACTCATCTCCGACAGACCAAGAGACCCAGTACTTC. The V and J genes are TRBV6-2 or TRBV6-3 and TRBJ2-5; possible D gene TRBD1, 5 bases. Trimming took off 0 bases at V and 0 bases at J, with 11 bases between the two ends. This CDR3 contains 16 residues. The germline V gene encodes CDR1 MNHEY and CDR2 SVGEGT.

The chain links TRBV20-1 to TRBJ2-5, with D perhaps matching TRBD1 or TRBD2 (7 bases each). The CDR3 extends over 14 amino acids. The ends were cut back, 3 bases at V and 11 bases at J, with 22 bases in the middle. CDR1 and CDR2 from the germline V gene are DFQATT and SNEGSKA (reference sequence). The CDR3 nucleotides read TGCAGTGCTAGTAGGCCAGGGGGGGCCCACAAGCAGTACTTC. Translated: CSASRPGGAHKQYF.

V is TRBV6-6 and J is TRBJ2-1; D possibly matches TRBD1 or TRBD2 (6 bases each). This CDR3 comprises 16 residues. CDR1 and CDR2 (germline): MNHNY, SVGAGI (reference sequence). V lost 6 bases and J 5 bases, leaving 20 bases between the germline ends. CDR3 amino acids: CASSWPLRGHNNEQFF. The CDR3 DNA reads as TGTGCCAGCAGCTGGCCCCTGCGGGGACACAACAATGAGCAGTTCTTC.

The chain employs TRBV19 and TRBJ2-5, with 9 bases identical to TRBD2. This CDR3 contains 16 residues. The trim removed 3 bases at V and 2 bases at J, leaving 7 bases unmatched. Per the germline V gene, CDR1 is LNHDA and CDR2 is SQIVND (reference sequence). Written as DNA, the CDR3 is TGTGCCAGTAGTATGGGTAGCGGGGGCCGTCAAGAGACCCAGTACTTC. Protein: CASSMGSGGRQETQYF.

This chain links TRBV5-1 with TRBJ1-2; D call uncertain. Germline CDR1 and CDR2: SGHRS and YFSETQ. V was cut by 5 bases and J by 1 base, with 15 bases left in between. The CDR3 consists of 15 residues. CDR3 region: CASSASRLHNYGYTF. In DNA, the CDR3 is TGCGCCAGCAGTGCCAGCCGACTTCATAACTATGGCTACACCTTC.

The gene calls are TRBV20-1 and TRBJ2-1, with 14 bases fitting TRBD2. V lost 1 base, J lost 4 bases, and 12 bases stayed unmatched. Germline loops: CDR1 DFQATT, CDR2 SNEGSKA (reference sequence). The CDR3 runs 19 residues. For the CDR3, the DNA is TGCAGTGCTAGAGCCCCGGGACTAGCGGGGGTTGGAAAATACAATGAGCAGTTCTTC. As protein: CSARAPGLAGVGKYNEQFF.

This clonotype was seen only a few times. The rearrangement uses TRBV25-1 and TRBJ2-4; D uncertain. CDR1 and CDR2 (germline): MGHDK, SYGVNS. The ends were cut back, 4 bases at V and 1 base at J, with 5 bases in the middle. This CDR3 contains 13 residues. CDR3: CASSVGAKNIQYF. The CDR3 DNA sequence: TGTGCCAGCAGTGTAGGGGCCAAAAACATTCAGTACTTC.

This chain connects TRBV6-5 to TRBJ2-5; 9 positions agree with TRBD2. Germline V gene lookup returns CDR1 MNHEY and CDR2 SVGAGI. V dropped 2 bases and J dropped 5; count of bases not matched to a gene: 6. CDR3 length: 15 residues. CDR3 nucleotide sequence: TGTGCCAGCAGTTACAGAGCGGGGGGAGCTGAGACCCAGTACTTC. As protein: CASSYRAGGAETQYF.